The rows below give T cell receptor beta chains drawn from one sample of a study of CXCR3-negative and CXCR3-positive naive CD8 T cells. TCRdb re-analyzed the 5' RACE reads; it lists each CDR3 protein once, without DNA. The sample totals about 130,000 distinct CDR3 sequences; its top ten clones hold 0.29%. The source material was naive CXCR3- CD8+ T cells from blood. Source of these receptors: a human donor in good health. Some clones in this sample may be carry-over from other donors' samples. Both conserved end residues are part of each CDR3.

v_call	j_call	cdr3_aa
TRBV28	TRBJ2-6	CASRKVRSGANVLTF
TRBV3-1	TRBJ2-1	CASGQSGTSKNEQFF
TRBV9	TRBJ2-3	CASSRSGGASDTQYF
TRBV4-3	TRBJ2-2	CASSRKLAGWNTGELFF
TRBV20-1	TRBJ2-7	CSARGAGDWHEQYF
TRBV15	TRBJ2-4	CATSRTVKNIQYF
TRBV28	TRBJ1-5	CASNPGQGNQPQHF
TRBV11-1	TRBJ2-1	CASSPLQSSYNEQFF
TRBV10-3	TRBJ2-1	CAIRVLDPSGEQFF
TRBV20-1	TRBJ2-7	CSARSDRGAYEQYF
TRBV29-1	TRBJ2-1	CRVTSGISYNEQFF
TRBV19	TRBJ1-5	CASSMGGSNQPQHF
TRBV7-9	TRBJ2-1	CASSSEDRGPEQFF
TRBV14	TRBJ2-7	CASSHADISYEQYF
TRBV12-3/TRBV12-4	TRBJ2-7	CASSFGPAWSYEQYF
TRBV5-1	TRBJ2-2	CASSLAPAGGDGELFF
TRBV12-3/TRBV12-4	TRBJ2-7	CASSLGSSIFELRWYF
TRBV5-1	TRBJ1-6	CASSQERAGTSPLHF
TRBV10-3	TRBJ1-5	CAISTGDSQPQHF
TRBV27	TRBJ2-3	CASSPSRGTTDTQYF
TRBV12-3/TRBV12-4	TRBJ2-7	CASSFFEGSGLAVTYEQYF
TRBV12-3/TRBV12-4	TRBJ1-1	CASSLRQGSNTEAFF
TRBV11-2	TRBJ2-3	CASSHSPGPTDTQYF
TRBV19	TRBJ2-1	CASGRAGGAYNEQFF